The subject of this entry is one T cell receptor beta chain. These data come from a study of monozygotic twins with inflammatory bowel disease. Donors each gave less than 3 ml of blood. No T cells were sorted before total RNA was taken from whole blood. The CDR3 runs to 15 residues. Germline V gene data show CDR1 as SGHRS and CDR2 as YFSETQ. UMIs that included a 6-nucleotide sample barcode were added by template switching, which took place during cDNA synthesis. TCRdb reprocessed the 5' RACE reads and stores each CDR3 protein as one record, lacking DNA. In total, the table holds about 210,000 distinct CDR3 sequences.

The clonotype was recovered from a human donor with ulcerative colitis or Crohn's disease, or a healthy co-twin of an affected twin (not recorded which). V gene TRBV5-1 combines with J gene TRBJ1-4. The sample comprised blood. CDR3 loop: CASSLEGRMDEKLFF.